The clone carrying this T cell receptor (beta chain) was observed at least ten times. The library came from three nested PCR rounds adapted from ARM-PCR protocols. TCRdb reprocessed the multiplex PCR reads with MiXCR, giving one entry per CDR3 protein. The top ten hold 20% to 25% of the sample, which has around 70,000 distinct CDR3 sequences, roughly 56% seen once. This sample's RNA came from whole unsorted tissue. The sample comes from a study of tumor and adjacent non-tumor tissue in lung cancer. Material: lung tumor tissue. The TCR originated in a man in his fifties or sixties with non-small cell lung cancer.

The CDR3 DNA reads as TGTGCCATCAGGCTAGCGGGCACAGATACGCAGTATTTT. Its protein product is CAIRLAGTDTQYF. The chain links TRBV10-3 to TRBJ2-3, with 7 bases that match TRBD2. The CDR3 is made up of 13 amino acids. V shed 6 bases, J shed 1 base, and the junction held 1 base outside the gene matches. Per the germline V gene, CDR1 is ENHRY and CDR2 is SYGVKD.